This TCR beta chain was captured by sequencing in a study of CD4+ T cells in melanoma. Overall study findings and caveats: A reported correlation linked neoantigen-specific CD4+ T cells to CD8+, macrophage and B cell function. In melanoma, neoantigen-specific CD4+ T cells reportedly differed in differentiation state.

Notes on this clone: Its antigen is not known.

Method: immunoSEQ multiplex PCR; TCRdb's copy keeps in-frame clones and lacks some. Of approximately 14,000 clones in the sample, 80% to 85% were seen once. The CDR3 has 15 residues. With 4 bases clipped from V and 7 bases from J, the junction kept 8 bases outside the gene matches. The germline CDR1 and CDR2 sequences are SGHRS and YFSETQ. Sample: cells from a culture (not recorded whether cultured in vitro). The sequence was obtained from a human donor with melanoma. The chain uses TRBV5-1 and TRBJ2-1; TRBD1 matches 10 bases. The CDR3 region is CASSPGTGVRNEQFF. The CDR3, as DNA: TGCGCCAGCAGCCCCGGGACAGGGGTGCGAAATGAGCAGTTCTTC.